This T cell receptor beta chain was identified during a study of blood T cell repertoires in COVID-19. In the study overall: Nucleic acid was either cDNA or gDNA, and it came from T cells, B-cell-depleted T cells, or PBMCs.

Participant-given clinical history determined each cohort assignment. Only in-frame clones appear in the TCRdb table, and some are missing; sequencing was by immunoSEQ multiplex PCR. Seen here are about 260,000 clones, about 88% observed once, and the top ten hold 4.1%. The clonotype originates from a man aged 25 to 45 with acute COVID-19. Sequenced: PBMCs or T cells enriched from blood (not recorded which).

CDR3 sequence: CASSLGQGAFGYTF. The DNA of the CDR3 is TGTGCCAGCAGTCTAGGACAGGGGGCTTTTGGCTACACCTTC. V usage is TRBV7-9 and J usage is TRBJ1-2; 11 bases agree with TRBD1. The germline V gene encodes CDR1 SEHNR and CDR2 FQNEAQ (reference sequence). Trimming at V came to 6 bases and at J to 7 bases, leaving 7 bases not matched to a gene. This CDR3 contains 14 residues. The whole variable domain, filled in from reference TRBV7-9 and TRBJ1-2, reads DTGVSQNPRHKITKRGQNVTFRCDPISEHNRLYWYRQTLGQGPEFLTYFQNEAQLEKSRLLSDRFSAERPKGSFSTLEIQRTEQGDSAMYLCASSLGQGAFGYTFGSGTRLTVV.